What follows are 22 T cell receptor beta chains derived from one specimen sequenced in a study of long-term antiretroviral therapy in people with HIV (dated by TCRdb to between 2020 and 2023). The immunoSEQ hsTCRB v3.0 assay was used at survey level resolution for TRB variable region sequencing. The table comes from immuneACCESS by way of TCRdb, which keeps in-frame sequences with V and J called. Part of the clones is missing from these tables; in studies checked, under half for an unresolved V gene and the rest for unknown reasons. The sample has 30,000 or so clones on record, around 74% of them singletons. The ten largest clones add up to around 3.7% of the sample. Specimen: unsorted PBMCs, collected 3 years after starting antiretroviral therapy. All receptors come from a man aged 45 to 65 with HIV.

This chain connects TRBV7-8 to TRBJ2-1; 9 bases agree with TRBD2. The CDR3 sequence is 16 residues long. The trim removed 5 bases at V and 4 bases at J, leaving 9 bases unmatched. CDR1 and CDR2 (germline): SGHVS, FQNEAQ. DNA for the CDR3: TGTGCCAGCAGCCTGTTATTAGCGGGAGAGTACAATGAGCAGTTCTTC. Protein product: CASSLLLAGEYNEQFF.

The chain's CDR3 is CSVDRLGSYNEQFF. The CDR3 DNA reads TGCAGCGTTGACAGGTTAGGTTCCTACAATGAGCAGTTCTTC. This rearrangement joins TRBV29-1 to TRBJ2-1, with unresolved D. V lost 3 bases and J lost 1, with 10 bases in between. From germline, CDR1 is SQVTM and CDR2 ANQGSEA. The CDR3 runs 14 residues.

The chain is built from TRBV7-2 and TRBJ2-5; D is possibly TRBD1 or TRBD2 (6 bases each). V lost 10 bases to trimming and J lost 2 bases, with 20 bases between them. Germline values: CDR1 SGHTA, CDR2 FQGNSA. The CDR3 consists of 15 residues. The CDR3 spells CANAPRGGTQETQYF. CDR3 DNA: TGTGCCAACGCACCCAGGGGCGGGACACAAGAGACCCAGTACTTC.

This chain links TRBV29-1 with TRBJ2-7, with D perhaps matching TRBD1 (6 bases). The V end lost 5 bases, the J end lost 3 bases, and 14 bases lay between the germline ends. Germline V lookup: CDR1 SQVTM, CDR2 ANQGSEA. This CDR3 is 13 amino acids long. The CDR3 region has the DNA TGCAGCGTTCGACAGGCACCAATCTACGAGCAGTACTTC. Its translation: CSVRQAPIYEQYF.

The chain employs TRBV11-1 and TRBJ2-5, with 9 bases identical to TRBD2. The CDR3 loop spans 15 amino acids. The trim removed 5 bases at V and 3 bases at J, leaving 7 bases unmatched. Per the germline V gene, CDR1 is SGHAT and CDR2 is FQDESV (reference sequence). The DNA for the CDR3 is TGTGCCAGCAGCCCACCGGCGGGGGGGAAAGAGACCCAGTACTTC. Translated: CASSPPAGGKETQYF.

CDR3: CATSREETGGYEQYF. Written as DNA, the CDR3 is TGTGCCACCAGCAGAGAGGAGACAGGGGGCTACGAGCAGTACTTC. The rearrangement uses TRBV15 and TRBJ2-7, with TRBD1 identical over 9 bases. Unmatched junction bases numbered 3, after V lost 0 bases and J lost 3 bases. Germline CDR1 and CDR2: LNHNV and YYDKDF (reference sequence). The CDR3 runs to 15 residues.

V and J are TRBV9 and TRBJ2-3; 13 bases map to TRBD2. CDR1 and CDR2 (germline): SGDLS, YYNGEE. After removal of 2 bases from V and 6 bases from J, the junction contained 3 bases not matched to a gene. This CDR3 spans 15 amino acids. Here the CDR3 DNA reads TGTGCCAGCAGCGTTCAGACTAGCGGGAGGGATACGCAGTATTTT. It translates to CASSVQTSGRDTQYF.

The chain has TRBV28 and TRBJ1-4, with 9 bases fitting TRBD1. Germline CDR1 MDHEN, CDR2 SYDVKM. Unmatched junction bases numbered 4, after V lost 6 bases and J lost 8 bases. This CDR3 has 13 residues. The CDR3 spells CASRGTGKEKLFF. CDR3 nucleotides: TGTGCCAGCAGGGGGACAGGGAAAGAAAAACTGTTTTTT.

The chain is built from TRBV7-8 and TRBJ2-4, with a weak D call TRBD1 (6 bases). Deletions cut 11 bases from V and 0 bases from J, with 17 bases between. This CDR3 spans 15 amino acids. The V gene's germline CDR1 is SGHVS and CDR2 FQNEAQ. CDR3 nucleotide sequence: TGTGCCGTCCGGGGACAAGGTATAGCCAAAAACATTCAGTACTTC. It yields the protein CAVRGQGIAKNIQYF.

V usage is TRBV19 and J usage is TRBJ1-2; 11 positions agree with TRBD1. Per germline, CDR1 LNHDA and CDR2 SQIVND (reference sequence). The junction had 8 bases not matched to a gene; V was cut back by 5 bases and J by 0 bases. The CDR3 extends over 17 amino acids. The CDR3, as DNA: TGTGCCAGTAGTTCTCCCCGGGACAGGGGGGCTAACTATGGCTACACCTTC. This sequence encodes CASSSPRDRGANYGYTF. The full variable domain, its missing parts supplied by reference TRBV19 and TRBJ1-2, is DGGITQSPKYLFRKEGQNVTLSCEQNLNHDAMYWYRQDPGQGLRLIYYSQIVNDFQKGDIAEGYSVSREKKESFPLTVTSAQKNPTAFYLCASSSPRDRGANYGYTFGSGTRLTVV.

This chain uses TRBV2 with TRBJ2-7, with D perhaps TRBD1 (7 bases). The CDR3 length is 13 residues. V lost 8 bases and J lost 5, with 16 bases in between. Per germline, CDR1 SNHLY and CDR2 FYNNEI. The CDR3 DNA reads as TGTGCCAGCGGGGGGACAGCGACTAACGAGCAGTACTTC. It encodes CASGGTATNEQYF.

The rearrangement uses TRBV7-2 and TRBJ2-1; no clear D. The CDR3 spans 13 residues. The V end was cut by 1 base, the J end by 6 bases, with 7 bases between. The germline V gene encodes CDR1 SGHTA and CDR2 FQGNSA. The CDR3: CASSLGQVNEQFF. The CDR3 bases are TGTGCCAGCAGCTTAGGGCAGGTCAATGAGCAGTTCTTC.

This clone was recorded only once. The genes are TRBV28 and TRBJ2-6, with D unresolved. The V and J ends lost 11 bases and 4 bases respectively, with 12 bases between them. The CDR3 loop spans 13 amino acids. Germline CDR1 reads MDHEN; CDR2 reads SYDVKM. The CDR3, as DNA: TGTGCCGCCTCCCCTATCGGGGCCAACGTCCTGACTTTC. It yields the protein CAASPIGANVLTF.

This clone was observed a single time. This rearrangement joins TRBV5-1 to TRBJ2-7, with D perhaps matching TRBD1 or TRBD2 (6 bases each). V lost 0 bases and J lost 0, with 7 bases in between. The CDR3 has 14 residues. Germline V gene data show CDR1 as SGHRS and CDR2 as YFSETQ. The CDR3 DNA follows: TGCGCCAGCAGCTTGGGGGGGGCCTCCTACGAGCAGTACTTC. The encoded protein is CASSLGGASYEQYF.

The chain is built from TRBV5-1 and TRBJ2-4; D ambiguous. There are 14 residues in the CDR3. The V end was cut by 3 bases, the J end by 15 bases, with 22 bases between. Germline V gene sequence: CDR1 SGHRS, CDR2 YFSETQ. The CDR3 loop is CASSSDPGLASSYF. In DNA form, the CDR3 reads TGCGCCAGCAGCTCGGACCCGGGCCTCGCCTCCTCGTACTTC.

V and J are TRBV6-5 and TRBJ1-2; TRBD1 matches 7 bases. Germline CDR1 MNHEY, CDR2 SVGAGI. The CDR3 has 13 amino acids. V was clipped by 5 bases and J by 8 bases; unmatched bases: 8. The CDR3, as DNA: TGTGCCAGCAGTGGATCGACAGGGCGAGGCTACACCTTC. Translated: CASSGSTGRGYTF.

This clone came up a few times. The chain carries TRBV2 and TRBJ1-5; D uncertain. The V end was cut by 5 bases, the J end by 2 bases, with 13 bases between. This CDR3 spans 15 amino acids. In germline, CDR1 is SNHLY, CDR2 FYNNEI. CDR3 residues: CASSPDGDGNQPQHF. The CDR3 bases are TGTGCCAGCAGTCCTGACGGGGATGGCAATCAGCCCCAGCATTTT.

This clone was recorded only once. The rearrangement joins TRBV2 to TRBJ2-5; no clear D. The CDR3 length is 12 residues. The V and J ends lost 5 bases and 2 bases respectively, with 6 bases between them. CDR1 SNHLY and CDR2 FYNNEI come from the germline V gene. This chain's CDR3 is CASSTQQETQYF. Here the CDR3 DNA reads TGTGCCAGCAGTACGCAGCAAGAGACCCAGTACTTC.

The chain links TRBV4-2 to TRBJ2-3; 14 nucleotides match TRBD2. The CDR3 length is 17 residues. V lost 4 bases, J lost 3 bases, and 6 bases stayed unmatched. Germline values: CDR1 LGHNA, CDR2 YNFKEQ. CDR3 bases: TGTGCCAGCAGCCTAGGACTAGCGGGAGGTATGACAGATACGCAGTATTTT. Its protein is CASSLGLAGGMTDTQYF.

CDR3 DNA sequence: TGTGCCAGCAGCTTAGGGCTAGCGGGAGTGTACGAGCAGTACTTC. Protein product: CASSLGLAGVYEQYF. The J gene is TRBJ2-7, the V gene TRBV11-2; 10 nucleotides line up with TRBD2. The J segment lost 4 bases and the V segment lost 1 base, leaving 4 bases of the junction unmatched. Germline V gives CDR1 SGHAT, CDR2 FQNNGV. The CDR3 covers 15 residues.

The sample holds a few counts of this clone. The chain couples TRBV10-3 to TRBJ2-7, with 7 bases aligning to TRBD2. CDR1 and CDR2 (germline): ENHRY, SYGVKD. The CDR3 covers 15 residues. V lost 6 bases to trimming and J lost 6 bases; unmatched junction nucleotides: 14. The DNA for the CDR3 is TGTGCCATCAGAGCCACGGAACAGCGGGATACCGAGCAGTACTTC. This encodes CAIRATEQRDTEQYF.

This chain uses TRBV27 with TRBJ2-2; 9 bases map to TRBD2. The germline CDR1 and CDR2 sequences are MNHEY and SMNVEV (reference sequence). This CDR3 has 16 residues. J was trimmed by 3 bases and V by 7 bases; bases with no gene match: 9. The chain's CDR3 is CASKLGTSRYTGELFF. CDR3 nucleotide sequence: TGTGCCAGCAAACTAGGGACTAGCCGGTACACCGGGGAGCTGTTTTTT.